This T cell receptor beta chain was identified in a study of identical twins. There are 11 residues in the CDR3. V was clipped by 5 bases and J by 9 bases, with 10 bases between them. Overall study results and limits: Cord blood beta clonotypes that were abundant carried fewer insertions, and memory repertoires showed no such trend. Low generation-probability sequences were in excess among twin-shared out-of-frame alpha sequences.

A remark on this clonotype: No antigen is known for it.

One entry per CDR3 protein results from TCRdb running MiXCR on the 5' RACE reads. The sample comprises around 18,000 distinct CDR3 sequences, nearly 70% of which are singletons, and 5.5% to 6% rests with the top ten. The sequence was obtained from a woman under 30 in good health. This table probably holds off-target reads from a library built for another chain. The chain employs TRBV12-3 or TRBV12-4 and TRBJ1-1; D is ambiguous. The sample consisted of memory (CD45RO+) T cells sorted from blood. CDR3 amino acids: CASSEGPQAFF. In DNA, the CDR3 is TGTGCCAGCAGTGAGGGTCCTCAAGCTTTCTTT.